A single T cell receptor (beta chain) is shown here with its context. No cognate antigen has been identified for it. No quality values exist for individual bases; no much larger clone is one base distant. Trimming takes 0 bases from V and 7 bases from J, and the germline ends sit 7 bases apart. Looking up the germline V gene yields CDR1 MNHEY and CDR2 SVGAGI. Inclusive of the bounding cysteine and phenylalanine, the CDR3 is 13 residues long. Just the 39-base CDR3 DNA is kept, in frame starting at base 1. A second Seattle source provided samples from volunteer blood donors who had recovered from COVID-19. The collaborating institutions used their own protocols to collect whole blood in K2EDTA tubes. Collaborator samples were shipped for TCRbeta analysis as frozen whole blood, isolated PBMCs, or DNA extracted from either sample type. TCRbeta CDR3 regions were amplified from genomic DNA using the immunoSEQ Assay, a bias-controlled multiplex PCR. The original pipeline was this. Within the assay, amplification of reference gene primers was used to estimate how many nucleated cells each sample contained. To quantify the absolute abundance of each unique TCRbeta CDR3 rearrangement, sequence reads were collapsed and filtered. For each sample, productive Simpson clonality was calculated as the square root of Simpson's diversity index across productive rearrangements. This is the immuneACCESS table as TCRdb keeps it, with only in-frame sequences that have V and J called. A part of the clones is gone; compared with another copy, unresolved V genes explain less than half, and the rest is unexplained. V, J and clone size are taken as reported in that table, and D and trimming were inferred from the DNA itself. The sample table shows 250,000 or so clones, and over 80% are seen once. Less than 2% of the sample lies in the top ten.

This record belongs to a study of blood T cell repertoires in COVID-19 (dated by TCRdb to the early 2020s). As for the study more broadly: Collaborator samples came from the United States, Italy and Spain and covered acute and convalescent phases of COVID-19. The material from the prospective study consisted of cDNA or gDNA derived from T cells, B-cell-depleted T cells, or PBMCs. Subjects who had been exposed to COVID-19, were actively infected with it, or had recovered from it provided the deeply sampled blood TCRbeta repertoires that made up the dataset. The repertoires were made available in a free public database intended to serve as a resource for research on the immune response to SARS-CoV-2. Samples came from the ongoing ImmuneRACE study (first 160 participants) plus 1,254 subjects from 6 global collaborators. The sample metadata nearly always contained a de-identified subject ID, COVID-19 status, age in years and sex. HLA class I and class II types, where available, came from metadata supplied by the sample provider rather than from assay-based typing.

General study outcomes and caveats: How much clinical and demographic metadata was included differed by source and by participant, and the metadata was provided uncurated.

The chain is made from TRBV6-5 and TRBJ1-5, with no confident D gene call. This sequence originates from a woman aged 40 to 49 who had recovered from COVID-19. Sample: peripheral blood. At the DNA level, the sequence is TGTGCCAGCAGTTACTCAGGGAGACAGCCCCAGCATTTT. This sequence encodes CASSYSGRQPQHF.